Listed below are T cell receptor beta chains from one sample, sequenced in a study of blood T cells in healthy people across ages. TCRdb processed the 5' RACE reads anew with MiXCR; each CDR3 protein has one entry. The sample lists 1.5 million to 2 million distinct CDR3 sequences, 25% to 30% seen once, with less than 9.5% in the top ten. Material for sequencing was blood. The receptors derive from a woman aged 25-40 years in good health. Each CDR3 is given with its conserved first and last residue. The D gene is left open where the match is weak. Part of the rows lack a size; the others show once, few, many or a class for expanded clones.

J | V | D | size | CDR3 | DNA
TRBJ2-7 | TRBV3-1 | . | once | CASSRTPWDCTYEQYF | TGTGCCAGCAGCCGAACACCCTGGGATTGCACTTACGAGCAGTACTTC
TRBJ1-2 | TRBV2 | . | . | CASRTSRDGYGYTF | TGTGCCAGCAGAACTTCCCGGGACGGCTATGGCTACACCTTC
TRBJ1-2 | TRBV20-1 | TRBD1 | . | CSANTRQGAQGYTF | TGCAGTGCGAACACGAGACAGGGGGCGCAGGGCTACACCTTC
TRBJ2-7 | TRBV4-3 | . | many | CASSQDSVGNTYEQYF | TGCGCCAGCAGCCAAGATAGTGTGGGGAACACCTACGAGCAGTACTTC
TRBJ2-5 | TRBV6-5 | . | once | CASRLSSRETQYF | TGTGCCAGCAGATTGAGCTCACGAGAGACCCAGTACTTC
TRBJ2-3 | TRBV5-1 | . | many | CASSLEGDTQYF | TGCGCCAGCAGCTTGGAAGGAGATACGCAGTATTTT
TRBJ2-1 | TRBV5-1 | . | many | CASSREVSYNEQFF | TGCGCCAGCAGCCGAGAAGTCTCCTACAATGAGCAGTTCTTC
TRBJ2-3 | TRBV6-1 | . | . | CASREAFLSADTQYF | TGTGCCAGCAGGGAAGCCTTTCTGAGCGCGGATACGCAGTATTTT
TRBJ1-1 | TRBV7-9 | . | . | CASSLADVAAFF | TGTGCCAGCAGCTTAGCGGATGTAGCAGCTTTCTTT
TRBJ1-5 | TRBV5-1 | TRBD1 | . | CASREGTGFQPQHF | TGCGCCAGCAGAGAAGGGACAGGGTTTCAGCCCCAGCATTTT
TRBJ1-1 | TRBV7-2 | . | few | CASSLHGSDTEAFF | TGTGCCAGCAGCTTACACGGAAGTGACACTGAAGCTTTCTTT
TRBJ1-1 | TRBV3-1 | . | . | CASSQVMGTEAFF | TGTGCCAGCAGCCAAGTTATGGGGACTGAAGCTTTCTTT
TRBJ2-3 | TRBV20-1 | . | . | CSAHWTGTDTRYF | TGCAGTGCTCATTGGACCGGCACAGATACGCGGTATTTT
TRBJ2-1 | TRBV11-2 | . | few | CAGSSSRFDEQFF | TGTGCCGGCAGCTCCTCGCGATTCGATGAGCAGTTCTTC
TRBJ1-1 | TRBV10-3 | TRBD1 | few | CAISESGTVNTEAFF | TGTGCCATCAGTGAGTCGGGGACAGTGAACACTGAAGCTTTCTTT
TRBJ2-7 | TRBV6-5 | . | . | CASSFRLGTTSYEQYF | TGTGCCAGCAGTTTCCGCCTGGGCACGACTTCCTACGAGCAGTACTTC
TRBJ2-3 | TRBV9 | . | few | CASRPQGVGTDTQYF | TGTGCCAGCAGACCTCAGGGAGTTGGCACAGATACGCAGTATTTT
TRBJ2-1 | TRBV12-3/TRBV12-4 | . | . | CASRGSWGRDEQFF | TGTGCCAGCAGAGGTTCATGGGGCAGGGATGAGCAGTTCTTC
TRBJ1-5 | TRBV12-3/TRBV12-4 | TRBD1 | few | CASTLTGEQPQHF | TGTGCCAGCACCCTGACAGGGGAACAGCCCCAGCATTTT
TRBJ2-5 | TRBV5-1 | . | . | CASKLAALIQETQYF | TGCGCCAGCAAATTAGCGGCCCTAATCCAAGAGACCCAGTACTTC
TRBJ2-5 | TRBV5-6 | TRBD1 | many | CASSHSGQGEETQYF | TGTGCCAGCAGCCATTCGGGACAGGGCGAAGAGACCCAGTACTTC
TRBJ2-1 | TRBV9 | . | many | CASSKQGNNEQFF | TGTGCCAGCAGCAAACAAGGGAACAATGAGCAGTTCTTC
TRBJ1-4 | TRBV7-2 | TRBD1 | few | CASATGAHNEKLFF | TGTGCCAGCGCCACAGGGGCCCATAATGAAAAACTGTTTTTT
TRBJ1-6 | TRBV20-1 | . | . | CGARPYGGSPLHF | TGCGGTGCTAGGCCCTACGGTGGGTCACCCCTCCACTTT
TRBJ2-3 | TRBV12-3/TRBV12-4 | TRBD2 | few | CAILAGSTDTQYF | TGTGCCATCCTAGCGGGGAGCACAGATACGCAGTATTTT
TRBJ2-7 | TRBV28 | . | many | CASSLPGDSYEQYF | TGCGCCAGCAGCTTACCAGGGGACTCCTACGAGCAGTACTTC
TRBJ2-1 | TRBV9 | . | . | CASSVEGSPSYNEQFF | TGTGCCAGCAGCGTAGAGGGCTCCCCGTCCTACAATGAGCAGTTCTTC
TRBJ2-3 | TRBV6-6 | TRBD1 | . | CASSFPQGINTDTQYF | TGTGCCAGCAGTTTCCCACAGGGGATTAATACAGATACGCAGTATTTT
TRBJ2-1 | TRBV20-1 | . | many | CSARLPPSYNEQFF | TGCAGTGCTAGACTTCCTCCTTCCTACAATGAGCAGTTCTTC
TRBJ2-1 | TRBV9 | TRBD2 | many | CASSSRLAGGDNEQFF | TGTGCCAGCAGCTCGAGACTAGCGGGGGGCGACAATGAGCAGTTCTTC
TRBJ1-5 | TRBV12-3/TRBV12-4 | . | few | CASSLSPLSNQPQHF | TGTGCCAGCAGTTTGAGCCCCCTTAGCAATCAGCCCCAGCATTTT
TRBJ2-7 | TRBV24-1 | TRBD1 | . | CATFRTGSYEQYF | TGTGCCACCTTTCGGACAGGTTCCTACGAGCAGTACTTC
TRBJ2-3 | TRBV4-3 | . | many | CASSQDGTSTDTQYF | TGCGCCAGCAGCCAAGATGGGACTAGCACAGATACGCAGTATTTT
TRBJ2-5 | TRBV5-6 | . | . | CASSWASSPGTQYF | TGTGCCAGCAGCTGGGCTAGCAGCCCTGGGACCCAGTACTTC
TRBJ1-1 | TRBV10-3 | . | . | CAIGGNTEAFF | TGTGCCATCGGCGGGAACACTGAAGCTTTCTTT
TRBJ2-3 | TRBV24-1 | TRBD1 | few | CATSDTDRGGDTQYF | TGTGCCACCAGTGATACTGACAGGGGTGGGGATACGCAGTATTTT
TRBJ2-3 | TRBV11-2 | . | . | CASSHQTGFLTDTQYF | TGTGCCAGCAGCCATCAAACAGGATTTCTCACAGATACGCAGTATTTT
TRBJ1-1 | TRBV7-9 | . | . | CASSMEEPTEAFF | TGTGCCAGCAGCATGGAGGAGCCCACTGAAGCTTTCTTT
TRBJ2-7 | TRBV18 | . | . | CASSPGYAGFDEQYF | TGTGCCAGCTCACCAGGGTATGCGGGGTTCGACGAGCAGTACTTC
TRBJ2-7 | TRBV28 | . | many | CASSLRSTSYEQYF | TGTGCCAGCAGTCTGCGAAGCACCTCCTACGAGCAGTACTTC
TRBJ2-5 | TRBV28 | . | . | CASSFQVLPSGWTQYF | TGTGCCAGCAGTTTTCAGGTACTACCCTCCGGTTGGACCCAGTACTTC
TRBJ2-1 | TRBV12-3/TRBV12-4 | . | . | CASRTGTAIWEQFF | TGTGCCAGCAGGACCGGGACCGCTATTTGGGAGCAGTTCTTC